This T cell receptor (beta chain) appears in the sequencing data of a study of blood T cell repertoires in COVID-19. Study in general: Researchers got acute and convalescent COVID-19 samples from the United States, Italy and Spain.

In the authors' workflow: From reference gene primer amplification, estimates of nucleated cell counts were derived. The method was immunoSEQ multiplex PCR; TCRdb's version includes in-frame clones alone and lacks a portion of them. V and J calls and clone size are those listed in that table; D and trimming were worked out from the DNA. The table has fewer than 350,000 clones, about nine tenths seen once. This CDR3 has 14 amino acids. Germline loops: CDR1 SGHKS, CDR2 YYEKEE (reference sequence). The V and J ends lost 2 bases and 4 bases, in that order; junction bases with no gene match: 3. The sequence was obtained from a woman in her twenties or thirties with COVID-19, enrolled during active disease. V usage is TRBV5-5 and J usage is TRBJ1-1, with TRBD1 matching 9 bases. The sequencing input was peripheral blood. The CDR3 sequence is CASSFVDRGTEAFF. In DNA, the CDR3 is TGTGCCAGCAGCTTCGTGGACAGGGGCACTGAAGCTTTCTTT. The full variable domain, in which reference TRBV5-5 and TRBJ1-1 provide the parts outside the CDR3, is DAGVTQSPTHLIKTRGQQVTLRCSPISGHKSVSWYQQVLGQGPQFIFQYYEKEERGRGNFPDRFSARQFPNYSSELNVNALLLGDSALYLCASSFVDRGTEAFFGQGTRLTVV.